These 22 T cell receptor beta chains came from one sample sequenced in a study of T cell responses to AZD1222 COVID-19 vaccine. Only in-frame clones appear in the TCRdb table, and some are missing; sequencing was by immunoSEQ multiplex PCR. Among approximately 110,000 clones listed, 70% to 90% were seen once. The sequencing here drew on peripheral blood, taken on day 0 of MenACWY control vaccination. The origin of the receptors is an adult in good health.

This sequence joins TRBV2 and TRBJ2-1, with no clear D. Germline CDR1 is SNHLY and CDR2 is FYNNEI. Trimming removed 2 bases from V and 0 bases from J, with 8 bases in between. This CDR3 is 15 amino acids long. The CDR3 loop is CASSESRSSYNEQFF. CDR3 DNA: TGTGCCAGCAGTGAAAGCAGAAGCTCCTACAATGAGCAGTTCTTC.

The chain links TRBV7-9 to TRBJ1-1; D remains unclear. V dropped 6 bases and J dropped 1 base, with 9 bases sitting between them. Germline V gives CDR1 SEHNR, CDR2 FQNEAQ (reference sequence). The CDR3 contains 13 residues. The CDR3 is CASSVGTNTEAFF. DNA for the CDR3: TGTGCCAGCAGTGTAGGTACGAACACTGAAGCTTTCTTT.

J is TRBJ2-5 and V is TRBV4-2; no clear D. V lost 1 base to trimming and J lost 5 bases, with 5 bases between them. CDR1 LGHNA and CDR2 YNFKEQ come from the germline V gene. This CDR3 has 12 amino acids. This CDR3 is CASSQVPETQYF. Here the CDR3 DNA reads TGTGCCAGCAGCCAAGTACCTGAGACCCAGTACTTC.

The gene calls are TRBV9 and TRBJ2-1; tentative D call: TRBD2 (5 bases). The germline V gene encodes CDR1 SGDLS and CDR2 YYNGEE. CDR3 length: 16 amino acids. V dropped 4 bases and J dropped 4 bases, with 18 bases sitting between them. The CDR3 sequence is CASSSKGAALYNEQFF. In DNA form, the CDR3 reads TGTGCCAGCAGCTCCAAGGGAGCGGCGTTATACAATGAGCAGTTCTTC. Full variable domain (remainder filled in from reference TRBV9 and TRBJ2-1): DSGVTQTPKHLITATGQRVTLRCSPRSGDLSVYWYQQSLDQGLQFLIQYYNGEERAKGNILERFSAQQFPDLHSELNLSSLELGDSALYFCASSSKGAALYNEQFFGPGTRLTVL.

The chain carries TRBV7-8 and TRBJ1-3; no firm D call. The germline V gene has CDR1 SGHVS and CDR2 FQNEAQ. The V end lost 5 bases, the J end lost 0 bases, and 14 bases lay between the germline ends. The CDR3 is 16 amino acids. The CDR3 coding sequence is TGTGCCAGCAGCGCATTCAATCTTCCCTCTGGAAACACCATATATTTT. It yields the protein CASSAFNLPSGNTIYF.

The chain combines TRBV12-3 or TRBV12-4 with TRBJ1-2; TRBD1 matches 7 bases. This CDR3 is built from 13 residues. Trimming removed 3 bases from V and 7 bases from J; junction bases left unmatched: 5. The CDR3 loop is CASSLSGGGGYTF. The CDR3 bases are TGTGCCAGCAGTTTGTCAGGGGGTGGTGGCTACACCTTC.

This chain connects TRBV5-1 to TRBJ2-2; no reliable D call. Germline CDR1 SGHRS, CDR2 YFSETQ. The CDR3 length is 15 residues. V was cut by 0 bases and J by 1 base, with 7 bases left in between. The CDR3 nucleotides are TGCGCCAGCAGCTTGGGGACGGAGAACACCGGGGAGCTGTTTTTT. Its translation: CASSLGTENTGELFF.

The chain combines TRBV4-2 with TRBJ2-4; D possibly corresponds to TRBD1 (6 bases). The germline V and J ends were trimmed by 0 bases and 6 bases, with 12 bases remaining between them. The germline V gene has CDR1 LGHNA and CDR2 YNFKEQ. The CDR3 runs to 15 residues. The CDR3 loop reads CASSQEGQTVNIQYF. The CDR3 nucleotides are TGTGCCAGCAGCCAAGAGGGACAAACTGTAAACATTCAGTACTTC.

A single count supports this clone. The chain carries TRBV30 and TRBJ2-7, with D maybe TRBD2 (5 bases). The CDR3 consists of 14 residues. Trimming stripped 2 bases from V and 0 bases from J, with 11 bases between. Germline V gene data show CDR1 as GTSNPN and CDR2 as SVGIG (reference sequence). DNA of the CDR3: TGTGCCTGGAGTCCCCAACTAGGCTCCTACGAGCAGTACTTC. Amino acid sequence: CAWSPQLGSYEQYF.

For the CDR3, the DNA is TGTGCCAGCAGCTTAGCGGCCAATGAGCAGTTCTTC. Translation: CASSLAANEQFF. The chain carries TRBV7-2 and TRBJ2-1, with unresolved D. Between the trimmed V and J ends, which lost 0 bases and 6 bases, there was a span of 3 bases. This CDR3 has 12 residues. The germline CDR1 and CDR2 sequences are SGHTA and FQGNSA.

The V gene is TRBV30, the J gene TRBJ2-2, with TRBD2 identical over 10 bases. The V and J ends lost 0 bases and 5 bases, in that order; junction bases with no gene match: 3. Germline-derived CDR1 and CDR2 are GTSNPN and SVGIG (reference sequence). This CDR3 is built from 15 residues. CDR3 sequence: CAWSVSTSGTGELFF. The CDR3 DNA is TGTGCCTGGAGTGTATCGACTAGCGGGACCGGGGAGCTGTTTTTT.

The gene calls are TRBV2 and TRBJ1-4, with D uncertain. CDR3 length equals 14 residues. From germline, CDR1 is SNHLY and CDR2 FYNNEI. Deletions cut 3 bases from V and 2 bases from J, with 7 bases between. The CDR3 sequence is CASSDGWTNEKLFF. The CDR3, as DNA: TGTGCCAGCAGTGACGGATGGACTAATGAAAAACTGTTTTTT. Based on the CDR3 plus reference TRBV2 and TRBJ1-4, the full variable domain is EPEVTQTPSHQVTQMGQEVILRCVPISNHLYFYWYRQILGQKVEFLVSFYNNEISEKSEIFDDQFSVERPDGSNFTLKIRSTKLEDSAMYFCASSDGWTNEKLFFGSGTQLSVL.

The chain employs TRBV7-9 and TRBJ1-2; 8 nucleotides line up with TRBD1. The J segment lost 7 bases and the V segment lost 4 bases, leaving 5 bases of the junction unmatched. There are 13 residues in the CDR3. CDR1 and CDR2 from the germline V gene are SEHNR and FQNEAQ (reference sequence). CDR3 amino acids: CASSSGQVRGYTF. CDR3 nucleotides: TGTGCCAGCAGCTCGGGACAGGTTCGTGGCTACACCTTC.

Turning to this clone: One end of the junction does not line up with germline, which may come from a read error. This sequence joins TRBV7-6 and TRBJ2-1, with 7 bases matching TRBD2. The germline V gene has CDR1 SGHVS and CDR2 FNYEAQ. This CDR3 is 15 amino acids long. CDR3 nucleotides: TGTGCCAGCAGCCTAGCGGCCCTGGCCTACAATGAGCAGTTCTTC. It yields the protein CASSLAALAYNEQFF.

V usage is TRBV7-3 and J usage is TRBJ1-1; no definite D call. The ends were cut back, 2 bases at V and 4 bases at J, with 8 bases in the middle. Germline V gene lookup returns CDR1 SGHTA and CDR2 FQGTGA. The CDR3 is 13 residues long. CDR3 in DNA: TGTGCCAGCAGCTTAGGCTCGGTCACTGAAGCTTTCTTT. It encodes CASSLGSVTEAFF.

The chain joins TRBV5-5 to TRBJ1-1; D is unresolved. Germline CDR1 and CDR2: SGHKS and YYEKEE (reference sequence). The CDR3 is 12 residues long. V lost 4 bases and J 0 bases, leaving 4 bases between the germline ends. This chain's CDR3 is CASSPMNTEAFF. The CDR3 coding sequence is TGTGCCAGCAGCCCTATGAACACTGAAGCTTTCTTT.

This clone was seen only once. This rearrangement joins TRBV30 to TRBJ1-6, with D perhaps TRBD1 (5 bases). Germline V CDR1 and CDR2: GTSNPN, SVGIG (reference sequence). The CDR3 extends over 15 amino acids. The V and J ends lost 4 bases and 11 bases respectively, with 21 bases between them. The CDR3 DNA sequence: TGTGCCTGGATACCACGGGGGGGTGAGGGGACACCCCTCCACTTT. Amino acid sequence: CAWIPRGGEGTPLHF.

The chain recombines TRBV28 with TRBJ2-5; D unclear. This CDR3 is 15 amino acids long. V was cut by 5 bases and J by 5 bases, with 18 bases left in between. Germline values: CDR1 MDHEN, CDR2 SYDVKM. CDR3: CASSKTHPPRETQYF. The CDR3 nucleotides are TGTGCCAGCAGTAAGACCCACCCCCCCCGGGAGACCCAGTACTTC.

This rearrangement joins TRBV2 to TRBJ1-4, with TRBD1 identical over 9 bases. From germline, CDR1 is SNHLY and CDR2 FYNNEI. J lost 8 bases, V lost 5 bases, and 6 bases had no gene match. The CDR3 has 14 amino acids. Here the CDR3 reads CASSKTGGNEKLFF. For the CDR3, the DNA is TGTGCCAGCAGTAAGACAGGGGGTAACGAAAAACTGTTTTTT.

The gene calls are TRBV29-1 and TRBJ2-7, with D unclear. The V end was cut by 0 bases, the J end by 1 base, with 7 bases between. Germline V gene lookup returns CDR1 SQVTM and CDR2 ANQGSEA. The CDR3 has 13 amino acids. Here the CDR3 reads CSVEEKDSYEQYF. The CDR3 DNA reads TGCAGCGTTGAAGAAAAGGATTCCTACGAGCAGTACTTC.

The chain joins TRBV2 to TRBJ1-1; D possibly corresponds to TRBD1 (5 bases). Germline V CDR1 and CDR2: SNHLY, FYNNEI. The V gene lost 6 bases and the J gene lost 0 bases, with 11 bases spanning the gap. The CDR3 sequence is 14 residues long. The CDR3 here is CASRRDGLNTEAFF. The CDR3, as DNA: TGTGCCAGCAGACGGGACGGGCTGAACACTGAAGCTTTCTTT.

The V call is TRBV4-2, the J call TRBJ1-2, with D tentatively TRBD1 (5 bases). From germline, CDR1 is LGHNA and CDR2 YNFKEQ. This CDR3 region has 14 residues. V dropped 0 bases and J dropped 8 bases, with 13 bases sitting between them. CDR3 coding DNA: TGTGCCAGCAGCCAAGAGCGCAGGGTGGAGGGCTACACCTTC. Protein: CASSQERRVEGYTF.